Presented here are 17 T cell receptor beta chains from one specimen sequenced in a study of blood T cell repertoires in COVID-19. Measured with immunoSEQ multiplex PCR; TCRdb has only the in-frame clones, and not every one. The sample has about 130,000 clones; around 83% are singletons. Sequencing was carried out using PBMCs or T cells enriched from blood (not recorded which). These receptors were obtained from a man aged 25-45 years who had recovered from COVID-19.

The V call is TRBV2, the J call TRBJ1-1; 7 bases are shared with TRBD1. This CDR3 has 13 residues. The V gene end was trimmed by 8 bases and the J gene end by 3 bases; junction bases not matched to a gene: 6. Germline V gene lookup returns CDR1 SNHLY and CDR2 FYNNEI. The CDR3 loop is CASLGQPDTEAFF. As DNA, the CDR3 is TGTGCCAGCCTGGGACAGCCAGACACTGAAGCTTTCTTT.

This chain joins TRBV11-3 and TRBJ2-7, with 7 nucleotides matching TRBD1. V shed 0 bases and J 6 bases; nucleotides not matched to a gene: 8. This CDR3 comprises 15 residues. Germline V gives CDR1 SGHNT, CDR2 YENEEA. The CDR3 nucleotides read TGTGCCAGCAGCTTAGACAGGGGGAAAGGTGTCGAGCAGTACGTC. As protein: CASSLDRGKGVEQYV.

The chain's CDR3 is CASSPRVNQPQHF. The CDR3 DNA reads TGTGCCAGCAGCCCCAGGGTGAATCAGCCCCAGCATTTT. V is TRBV12-3 or TRBV12-4 and J is TRBJ1-5, with a tentative D call TRBD1 (5 bases). V lost 6 bases to trimming and J lost 4 bases, with 10 bases between them. The CDR3 covers 13 residues.

The V and J genes are TRBV27 and TRBJ2-1, with D unresolved. The CDR3 loop spans 15 amino acids. The ends were cut back, 3 bases at V and 8 bases at J, with 17 bases in the middle. Germline lookup yields CDR1 MNHEY and CDR2 SMNVEV (reference sequence). The CDR3 region is CASSFTAANMDEQFF. The CDR3 DNA reads as TGTGCCAGCAGTTTTACGGCGGCAAATATGGATGAGCAGTTCTTC.

This sequence joins TRBV3-1 (or the pseudogene TRBV3-2) and TRBJ2-7; 10 bases are shared with TRBD2. The CDR3 runs 14 residues. Germline V CDR1 and CDR2: LGHDT, YNNKEL (reference sequence). V gave up 4 bases and J gave up 7 bases; unmatched junction bases: 7. The CDR3 here is CASSPLAGVGEQYF. DNA of the CDR3: TGTGCCAGCAGCCCTCTAGCGGGAGTGGGTGAGCAGTACTTC.

J is TRBJ1-1 and V is TRBV11-1, with D maybe TRBD1 (6 bases). Germline V gene lookup returns CDR1 SGHAT and CDR2 FQDESV (reference sequence). CDR3 length: 13 amino acids. The germline V and J ends were trimmed by 5 bases and 4 bases, with 11 bases remaining between them. The DNA of the CDR3 is TGTGCCAGCAGCCCAGACAGGTTCACTGAAGCTTTCTTT. This codes for CASSPDRFTEAFF.

This clone was recorded only once. The CDR3 region is CASSQDRRWDTIYF. DNA for the CDR3: TGTGCCAGCTCACAGGACAGACGCTGGGACACCATATATTTT. The J gene is TRBJ1-3, the V gene TRBV18, with a weak D call TRBD1 (6 bases). Trimming shortened V by 4 bases and J by 8 bases, and 15 bases separated the two germline ends. CDR1 and CDR2 (germline): KGHSH, LQKENI. CDR3 length: 14 residues.

The V and J genes are TRBV3-1 (or the pseudogene TRBV3-2) and TRBJ2-5; 10 bases are shared with TRBD2. The germline gives CDR1 LGHDT, CDR2 YNNKEL (reference sequence). This CDR3 is 17 amino acids long. The junction had 14 bases not matched to a gene; V was cut back by 4 bases and J by 6 bases. The CDR3 loop is CASSPPGGSGGEKTQYF. CDR3 nucleotides: TGTGCCAGCAGCCCCCCAGGGGGGAGCGGGGGGGAAAAGACCCAGTACTTC.

The rearrangement uses TRBV18 and TRBJ2-2, with 8 positions matching TRBD2. V lost 0 bases to trimming and J lost 4 bases; unmatched junction nucleotides: 7. The CDR3 totals 17 residues. Germline-derived CDR1 and CDR2 are KGHSH and LQKENI. The CDR3 loop reads CASSPPISGGFTGELFF. CDR3 DNA: TGTGCCAGCTCACCACCGATTTCGGGAGGGTTCACCGGGGAGCTGTTTTTT.

V is TRBV5-1 and J is TRBJ1-1, with 7 positions matching TRBD1. J lost 1 base, V lost 4 bases, and 4 bases had no gene match. The CDR3 length is 14 residues. Germline V gene data show CDR1 as SGHRS and CDR2 as YFSETQ. The CDR3 nucleotides read TGCGCCAGCAGCCAGGGACAGCAGAACACTGAAGCTTTCTTT. This translates into CASSQGQQNTEAFF.

The V call is TRBV9, the J call TRBJ1-2; 11 nucleotides line up with TRBD1. This CDR3 has 15 amino acids. CDR1 SGDLS and CDR2 YYNGEE come from the germline V gene. The ends lost 3 bases at V and 4 bases at J; junction bases unmatched: 5. CDR3 sequence reads: CASSEGGTGGYGYTF. CDR3 sequence (DNA): TGTGCCAGCAGCGAAGGGGGGACAGGGGGCTATGGCTACACCTTC.

This rearrangement joins TRBV6-5 to TRBJ1-1; the D gene is possibly TRBD1 (6 bases). Germline V gene data show CDR1 as MNHEY and CDR2 as SVGAGI. The CDR3 is made up of 12 amino acids. Trimming took 10 bases from V and 4 from J, leaving 13 bases between them. The CDR3 reads CATGSGVTEAFF. CDR3 nucleotide sequence: TGTGCCACAGGTTCAGGGGTCACTGAAGCTTTCTTT.

This clone was seen just once. V and J are TRBV2 and TRBJ2-7; 11 bases fit TRBD2. V dropped 2 bases and J dropped 3; count of bases not matched to a gene: 0. CDR1 SNHLY and CDR2 FYNNEI come from the germline V gene. The CDR3 loop spans 14 amino acids. CDR3 region: CASSETSGGYEQYV. DNA of the CDR3: TGTGCCAGCAGTGAAACTAGCGGGGGCTACGAGCAGTACGTC.

This clone showed up just once. The gene calls are TRBV3-1 (or the pseudogene TRBV3-2) and TRBJ2-3; 7 nucleotides line up with TRBD2. This CDR3 has 18 residues. Germline assignment: CDR1 LGHDT and CDR2 YNNKEL (reference sequence). J was trimmed by 3 bases and V by 0 bases; bases with no gene match: 12. The DNA for the CDR3 is TGTGCCAGCAGCCAAGATTTGGGTGGACTAGAGACGACAGATACGCAGTATTTT. It yields the protein CASSQDLGGLETTDTQYF.

CDR3 DNA sequence: TGTGCCAGCAGTTACGCAGGGAACTATGGCTACACCTTC. Translation gives CASSYAGNYGYTF. The V and J genes are TRBV6-5 and TRBJ1-2; weak D call: TRBD1 (5 bases). V lost 2 bases and J 2 bases, leaving 6 bases between the germline ends. The CDR3 runs 13 residues. Germline lookup yields CDR1 MNHEY and CDR2 SVGAGI.

The V call is TRBV11-3, the J call TRBJ2-3; D remains ambiguous. The V gene's germline CDR1 is SGHNT and CDR2 YENEEA. The CDR3 extends over 15 amino acids. With 0 bases removed from V and 0 bases from J, the gap between germline ends came to 7 bases. The CDR3 protein is CASSLDGSSTDTQYF. The CDR3 DNA reads as TGTGCCAGCAGCTTAGACGGGTCTAGCACAGATACGCAGTATTTT.

The chain couples TRBV5-1 to TRBJ2-3, with D hard to call. The CDR3 is 15 amino acids. CDR1 and CDR2 from the germline V gene are SGHRS and YFSETQ. V was trimmed by 0 bases and J by 1 base, leaving 9 bases between them. The CDR3 loop reads CASSLDGSGTDTQYF. CDR3 sequence (DNA): TGCGCCAGCAGCTTGGACGGGTCGGGCACAGATACGCAGTATTTT.